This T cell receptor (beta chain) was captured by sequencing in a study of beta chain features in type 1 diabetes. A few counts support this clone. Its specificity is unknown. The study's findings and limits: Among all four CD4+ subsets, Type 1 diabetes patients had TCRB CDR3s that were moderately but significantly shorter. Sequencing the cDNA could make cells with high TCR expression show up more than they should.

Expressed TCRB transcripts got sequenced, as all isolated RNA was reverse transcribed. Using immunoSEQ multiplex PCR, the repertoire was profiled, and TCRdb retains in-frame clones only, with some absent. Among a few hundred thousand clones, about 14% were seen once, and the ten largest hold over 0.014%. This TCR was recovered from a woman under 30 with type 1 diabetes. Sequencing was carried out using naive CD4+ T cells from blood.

Written as DNA, the CDR3 is TGCGCCAGCAGCTTGAACCCTAGCCAGCTTAAGACTAGCGGGAATGAGCAGTTCTTC. As protein: CASSLNPSQLKTSGNEQFF. The chain is built from TRBV5-1 and TRBJ2-1; 10 nucleotides align to TRBD2. Per germline, CDR1 SGHRS and CDR2 YFSETQ. V was clipped by 1 base and J by 7 bases; unmatched bases: 17. This CDR3 has 19 residues.